This entry features one T cell receptor (beta chain) sequence. CDR1 KGHSH and CDR2 LQKENI come from the germline V gene. V was pared by 4 bases and J by 1 base, with 4 bases of the junction left unmatched. CDR3 length: 16 residues. This entry is derived from a study of blood T cell repertoires in COVID-19. Study-level background: Researchers got acute and convalescent COVID-19 samples from the United States, Italy and Spain.

In the authors' workflow: Counts of nucleated cells, estimated from reference gene primer amplification, were obtained. Repertoires were generated with immunoSEQ multiplex PCR, while TCRdb's copy carries only in-frame clones and drops some. The DNA gave D and trimming, while V, J and clone size come from that table. The sample lists roughly 220,000 clones; about 85% were seen once. The V gene is TRBV18, the J gene TRBJ2-6, with 7 bases that match TRBD1. Material: peripheral blood. The sequence came from a man aged 25-45 years with active or convalescent COVID-19. This CDR3 is CASSRQGPSGANVLTF. In DNA, the CDR3 is TGTGCCAGCTCACGACAGGGCCCTTCTGGGGCCAACGTCCTGACTTTC.